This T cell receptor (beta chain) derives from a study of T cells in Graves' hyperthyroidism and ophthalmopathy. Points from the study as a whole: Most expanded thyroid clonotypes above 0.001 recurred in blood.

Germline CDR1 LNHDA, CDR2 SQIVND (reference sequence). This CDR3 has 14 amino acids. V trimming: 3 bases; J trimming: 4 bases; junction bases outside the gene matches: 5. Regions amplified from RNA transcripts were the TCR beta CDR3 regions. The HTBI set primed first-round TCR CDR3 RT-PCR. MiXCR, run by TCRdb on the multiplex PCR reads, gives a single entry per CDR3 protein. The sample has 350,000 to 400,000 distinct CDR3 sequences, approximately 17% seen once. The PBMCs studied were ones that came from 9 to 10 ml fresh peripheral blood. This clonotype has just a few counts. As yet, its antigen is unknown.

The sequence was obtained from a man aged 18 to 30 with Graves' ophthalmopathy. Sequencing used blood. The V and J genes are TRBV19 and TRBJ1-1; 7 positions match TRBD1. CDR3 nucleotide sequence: TGTGCCAGTAGTATGACAGGGCCGGTCACTGAAGCTTTCTTT. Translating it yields CASSMTGPVTEAFF.